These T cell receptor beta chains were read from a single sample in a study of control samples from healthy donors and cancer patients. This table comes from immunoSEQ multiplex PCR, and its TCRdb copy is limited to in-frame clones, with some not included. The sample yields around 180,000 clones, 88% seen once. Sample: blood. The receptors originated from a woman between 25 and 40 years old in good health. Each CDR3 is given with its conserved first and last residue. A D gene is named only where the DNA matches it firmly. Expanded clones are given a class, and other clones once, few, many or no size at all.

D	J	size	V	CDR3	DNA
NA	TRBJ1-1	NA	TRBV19	CASSTLAGYTEAFF	TGTGCCAGTAGTACCCTTGCAGGGTACACTGAAGCTTTCTTT
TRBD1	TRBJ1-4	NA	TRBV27	CASSWDRDYEKLFF	TGTGCCAGCAGTTGGGACAGGGACTACGAAAAACTGTTTTTT
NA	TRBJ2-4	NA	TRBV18	CASSQKAKNIQYF	TGTGCCAGCTCCCAGAAAGCCAAAAACATTCAGTACTTC
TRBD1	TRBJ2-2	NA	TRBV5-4	CASSQGPGTGTGELFF	TGTGCCAGCAGCCAAGGTCCCGGGACAGGCACCGGGGAGCTGTTTTTT
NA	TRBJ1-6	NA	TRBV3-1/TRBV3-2	CASSQAHSYNSPLHF	TGTGCCAGCAGCCAAGCCCACTCCTATAATTCACCCCTCCACTTT
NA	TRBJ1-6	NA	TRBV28	CASSRRQNNSPLHF	TGTGCCAGCAGTCGGCGGCAGAATAATTCACCCCTCCACTTT
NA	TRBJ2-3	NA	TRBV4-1	CASSQAVNRASDTQYF	TGCGCCAGCAGCCAAGCCGTCAACAGGGCTTCAGATACGCAGTATTTT
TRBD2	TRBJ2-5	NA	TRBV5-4	CASSPGTSGPQETQYF	TGTGCCAGCAGCCCGGGGACTAGCGGACCTCAAGAGACCCAGTACTTC
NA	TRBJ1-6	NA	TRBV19	CASSAVINSPLHF	TGTGCCAGTTCAGCAGTCATCAATTCACCCCTCCACTTT
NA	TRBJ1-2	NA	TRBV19	CASTATGGANGYTF	TGTGCCAGTACCGCTACCGGGGGGGCGAATGGCTACACCTTC
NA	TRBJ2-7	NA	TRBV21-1	CASSRRDRAMEQYF	TGTGCCAGCAGCCGCCGGGACAGGGCTATGGAGCAGTACTTC
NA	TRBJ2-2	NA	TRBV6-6	CASSYGGGRTGELFF	TGTGCCAGCAGTTACGGGGGAGGTAGAACCGGGGAGCTGTTTTTT
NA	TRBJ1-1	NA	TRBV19	CASSIDRVNTEAFF	TGTGCCAGTAGTATAGACAGGGTGAACACTGAAGCTTTCTTT
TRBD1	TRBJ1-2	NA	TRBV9	CASSVWTGDNYGYTF	TGTGCCAGCAGCGTATGGACAGGGGATAACTATGGCTACACCTTC
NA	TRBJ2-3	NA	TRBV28	CASELRQATDTQYF	TGTGCCAGCGAGCTGCGGCAGGCCACAGATACGCAGTATTTT
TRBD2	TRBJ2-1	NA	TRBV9	CASSDARGLGKDEQFF	TGTGCCAGCAGCGATGCTAGGGGACTAGGTAAGGATGAGCAGTTCTTC
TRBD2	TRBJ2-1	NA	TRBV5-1	CASSSRLAGTPYNEQFF	TGCGCCAGCAGCTCTCGACTAGCGGGAACTCCCTACAATGAGCAGTTCTTC
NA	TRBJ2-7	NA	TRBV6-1	CASSEVDNYEQYF	TGTGCCAGCAGTGAAGTTGACAACTACGAGCAGTACTTC
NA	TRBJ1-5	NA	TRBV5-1	CASKRPRDTNNQPQHF	TGCGCCAGCAAGAGGCCCCGGGACACAAACAATCAGCCCCAGCATTTT
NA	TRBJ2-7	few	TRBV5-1	CASSLQTGSSYEQYF	TGCGCCAGCAGCCTACAGACAGGCAGCTCCTACGAGCAGTACTTC
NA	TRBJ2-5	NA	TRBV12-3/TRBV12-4	CASSSTETQYF	TGTGCCAGCAGCTCCACCGAGACCCAGTACTTC
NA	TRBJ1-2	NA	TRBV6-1	CASSDSALYGYTF	TGTGCCAGCAGTGATTCGGCCCTCTATGGCTACACCTTC
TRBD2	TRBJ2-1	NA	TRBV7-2	CASSLVSSGRGYKFF	TGTGCCAGCAGCTTAGTATCTAGCGGGAGAGGGTATAAGTTCTTC
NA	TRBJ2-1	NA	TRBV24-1	CATSDPRNEQFF	TGTGCCACCAGTGATCCTAGAAATGAGCAGTTCTTC
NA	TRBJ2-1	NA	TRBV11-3	CASSSYTEQGHEQFF	TGTGCCAGCAGCTCGTATACAGAGCAGGGCCATGAGCAGTTCTTC
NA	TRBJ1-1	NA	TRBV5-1	CASSPWTANTEAFF	TGCGCCAGCAGCCCATGGACTGCGAACACTGAAGCTTTCTTT
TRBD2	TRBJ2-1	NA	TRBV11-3	CASSLSGGRGNEQFF	TGTGCCAGCAGCTTAAGCGGGGGGAGGGGCAATGAGCAGTTCTTC
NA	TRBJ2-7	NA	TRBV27	CASSFGGEQYF	TGTGCCAGCAGTTTTGGGGGCGAGCAGTACTTC
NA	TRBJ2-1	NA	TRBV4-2	CASSHVNRDQIYNEQFF	TGTGCCAGCAGCCACGTTAACCGGGACCAAATCTACAATGAGCAGTTCTTC
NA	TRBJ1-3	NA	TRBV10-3	CASFGGPSGNTIYF	TGTGCCAGCTTCGGGGGGCCCTCTGGAAACACCATATATTTT
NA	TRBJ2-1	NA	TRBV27	CASSPPAGIHNEQFF	TGTGCCAGCAGTCCCCCAGCGGGTATCCACAATGAGCAGTTCTTC
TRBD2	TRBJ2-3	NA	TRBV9	CASSAGTSGGLTDTQYF	TGTGCCAGCAGCGCGGGGACTAGCGGGGGTCTCACAGATACGCAGTATTTT
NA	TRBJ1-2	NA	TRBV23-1	CASSTGSKEGYTF	TGCGCCAGCAGCACTGGTAGTAAGGAGGGCTACACCTTC
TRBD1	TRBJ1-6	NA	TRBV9	CASSDPPGQYSPLHF	TGTGCCAGCAGCGACCCCCCGGGACAGTATTCACCCCTCCACTTT
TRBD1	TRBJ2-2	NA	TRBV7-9	CASSLAPGQGHTGELFF	TGTGCCAGCAGCTTGGCCCCGGGACAGGGACACACCGGGGAGCTGTTTTTT
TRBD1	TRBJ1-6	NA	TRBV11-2	CASSNTGGIGSPLHF	TGTGCCAGCAGCAACACAGGGGGCATTGGTTCACCCCTCCACTTT
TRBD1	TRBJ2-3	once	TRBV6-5	CASSLDRGTDTQYF	TGTGCCAGCAGTCTGGACAGGGGCACAGATACGCAGTATTTT
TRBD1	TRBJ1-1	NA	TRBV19	CASIRGRGDMNTEAFF	TGTGCCAGTATCCGAGGCAGGGGGGACATGAACACTGAAGCTTTCTTT
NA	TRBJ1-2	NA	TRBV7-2	CASSLVTGPYGYTF	TGTGCCAGCAGCTTAGTGACAGGCCCATATGGCTACACCTTC
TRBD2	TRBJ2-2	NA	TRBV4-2	CASGLAGGPGELFF	TGTGCCAGCGGACTAGCGGGGGGGCCCGGGGAGCTGTTTTTT
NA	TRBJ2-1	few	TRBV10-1	CASSLLNLQFF	TGCGCCAGCAGTCTCCTTAACTTGCAGTTCTTC
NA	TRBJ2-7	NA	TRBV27	CASSVGRPDYEQYF	TGTGCCAGCAGTGTGGGACGGCCCGACTACGAGCAGTACTTC
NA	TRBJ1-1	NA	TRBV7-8	CASSPLTQLNTEAFF	TGTGCCAGCAGCCCCCTTACACAGTTGAACACTGAAGCTTTCTTT
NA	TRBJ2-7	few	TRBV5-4	CASSLGNSYEQYF	TGTGCCAGCAGCTTGGGGAACTCCTACGAGCAGTACTTC
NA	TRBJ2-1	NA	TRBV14	CASSQWVAEQFF	TGTGCCAGCAGCCAATGGGTCGCTGAGCAGTTCTTC
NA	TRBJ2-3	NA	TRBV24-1	CATSDPRTDTQYF	TGTGCCACCAGTGATCCAAGGACAGATACGCAGTATTTT